The rows below give T cell receptor beta chains drawn from one sample of a study of cytotoxic CD8 clonotypes in ibrutinib-treated CLL. This table comes from immunoSEQ multiplex PCR, and its TCRdb copy is limited to in-frame clones, with some not included. Altogether about 140,000 clones are present, 80% being singletons, with the ten largest covering 7.5% to 8%. This specimen consisted of PBMCs, obtained after 36 months of ibrutinib treatment. The receptors here all came from a human donor with chronic lymphocytic leukemia. Each CDR3 is given with its conserved first and last residue. D genes are given only for firm matches. Clone size, where shown, is once, few, many, or a class for clones that have expanded.

d_gene: TRBD1; j_gene: TRBJ1-5; abundance: NA; v_gene: TRBV7-6; len: 16; CDR3nt: TGTGCCAGCAGCCGGGATCCTGACAGGGTTGGGCAGCCCCAGCATTTT; CDR3aa: CASSRDPDRVGQPQHF
d_gene: NA; j_gene: TRBJ2-3; abundance: NA; v_gene: TRBV7-8; len: 17; CDR3nt: TGTGCCAGCAGCTTAGGATCCGCCGGGCGGGTTCGGGGGACGCAGTATTTT; CDR3aa: CASSLGSAGRVRGTQYF
d_gene: NA; j_gene: TRBJ2-1; abundance: once; v_gene: TRBV6-6; len: 16; CDR3nt: TGTGCCAGCAGTTACTACGCGGGGCCCCACTACAATGAGCAGTTCTTC; CDR3aa: CASSYYAGPHYNEQFF
d_gene: TRBD1; j_gene: TRBJ1-5; abundance: NA; v_gene: TRBV10-3; len: 15; CDR3nt: TGTGCCATCAGTGAGACCGACAGGGGGCTTCAGCCCCAGCATTTT; CDR3aa: CAISETDRGLQPQHF
d_gene: NA; j_gene: TRBJ2-7; abundance: NA; v_gene: TRBV4-1; len: 14; CDR3nt: TGCGCCAGCAGCCCCCGAGGGGGGGGAGGAGAGCAGTACTTC; CDR3aa: CASSPRGGGGEQYF
d_gene: TRBD1; j_gene: TRBJ1-3; abundance: NA; v_gene: TRBV6-5; len: 15; CDR3nt: TGTGCCAGCAGTGCACAGGGGATCCCTGGAAACACCATATATTTT; CDR3aa: CASSAQGIPGNTIYF
d_gene: NA; j_gene: TRBJ2-1; abundance: NA; v_gene: TRBV7-3; len: 15; CDR3nt: TGTGCCAGCAGCTTTGGTGACGCGAGATACAATGAGCAGTTCTTC; CDR3aa: CASSFGDARYNEQFF
d_gene: NA; j_gene: TRBJ1-2; abundance: NA; v_gene: TRBV28; len: 12; CDR3nt: TGTGCCAGCAGCCAGACACGGAGGAAGGACACCTTC; CDR3aa: CASSQTRRKDTF
d_gene: NA; j_gene: TRBJ1-1; abundance: NA; v_gene: TRBV28; len: 12; CDR3nt: TGTGCCAGCATCGAGGTGGGGACTGAAGCTTTCTTT; CDR3aa: CASIEVGTEAFF
d_gene: NA; j_gene: TRBJ2-1; abundance: once; v_gene: TRBV10-3; len: 15; CDR3nt: TGTGCCATCAGTGTTCTTCCGGGAGTGGGGAATGAGCAGTTCTTC; CDR3aa: CAISVLPGVGNEQFF
d_gene: NA; j_gene: TRBJ1-4; abundance: NA; v_gene: TRBV6-1; len: 14; CDR3nt: TGTGCCAGCAGTCGAGGACTGGCAAGGGAAAAACTGTTTTTT; CDR3aa: CASSRGLAREKLFF
d_gene: NA; j_gene: TRBJ2-3; abundance: NA; v_gene: TRBV10-3; len: 13; CDR3nt: TGTGCCATCAGTGGGGGGGAGACAGATACGCAGTATTTT; CDR3aa: CAISGGETDTQYF
d_gene: TRBD2; j_gene: TRBJ2-1; abundance: NA; v_gene: TRBV12-5; len: 18; CDR3nt: TGTGCTAGTGGTTTGGAAATCTATTCTAGCGGATCCTACAATGAGCAGTTCTTC; CDR3aa: CASGLEIYSSGSYNEQFF
d_gene: NA; j_gene: TRBJ1-2; abundance: NA; v_gene: TRBV15; len: 14; CDR3nt: TGTGCCACCAGCAGAGTTGCCATAAACTATGGCTACACCTTC; CDR3aa: CATSRVAINYGYTF
d_gene: NA; j_gene: TRBJ1-3; abundance: NA; v_gene: TRBV7-9; len: 14; CDR3nt: TGTGCCAGCAGCTTACAGGGTTATGGAAACACCATATATTTT; CDR3aa: CASSLQGYGNTIYF
d_gene: NA; j_gene: TRBJ2-2; abundance: NA; v_gene: TRBV5-1; len: 19; CDR3nt: TGCGCCAGCAGCTTGGGGCCCTCCACCGGTCCAGGGGGGCCAGATCGGCTGTTTTTT; CDR3aa: CASSLGPSTGPGGPDRLFF
d_gene: TRBD2; j_gene: TRBJ2-2; abundance: NA; v_gene: TRBV10-3; len: 15; CDR3nt: TGTGCCATCAGCGCTAGCGGGATAAACACCGGGGAGCTGTTTTTT; CDR3aa: CAISASGINTGELFF
d_gene: TRBD2; j_gene: TRBJ2-7; abundance: NA; v_gene: TRBV19; len: 16; CDR3nt: TGTGCCAGTAGTCCCTTGGGGACTAGCGCTTCCTACGAGCAGTACTTC; CDR3aa: CASSPLGTSASYEQYF
d_gene: NA; j_gene: TRBJ1-2; abundance: few; v_gene: TRBV7-8; len: 13; CDR3nt: TGTGCCAGCAGCTTAGTGAGAGGATATGGCTACACCTTC; CDR3aa: CASSLVRGYGYTF
d_gene: TRBD1; j_gene: TRBJ2-1; abundance: few; v_gene: TRBV19; len: 13; CDR3nt: TGTGCCAGCAGGACAGGGCGCTACAATGAGCAGTTCTTC; CDR3aa: CASRTGRYNEQFF
d_gene: TRBD1; j_gene: TRBJ1-2; abundance: NA; v_gene: TRBV9; len: 12; CDR3nt: TGTGCCAGCAGAGACAGGGTAGGAGGCTACACCTTC; CDR3aa: CASRDRVGGYTF
d_gene: TRBD1; j_gene: TRBJ1-4; abundance: NA; v_gene: TRBV7-9; len: 15; CDR3nt: TGTGCCAGCAGCCCAGGGGACAGTTCTAATGAAAAACTGTTTTTT; CDR3aa: CASSPGDSSNEKLFF
d_gene: NA; j_gene: TRBJ2-7; abundance: NA; v_gene: TRBV19; len: 13; CDR3nt: TGTGCCAGTAGTGCGGGAAAGACCTACGAGCAGTACTTC; CDR3aa: CASSAGKTYEQYF
d_gene: NA; j_gene: TRBJ1-5; abundance: NA; v_gene: TRBV7-8; len: 15; CDR3nt: TGTGCCAGCAGCTTAGCGGGGGGGGTTAGGCAGCCCCAGCATTTT; CDR3aa: CASSLAGGVRQPQHF
d_gene: NA; j_gene: TRBJ1-1; abundance: NA; v_gene: TRBV5-1; len: 14; CDR3nt: TGCGCCAGCAGCTTCCAAGGGGCACCGACTGAAGCTTTCTTT; CDR3aa: CASSFQGAPTEAFF
d_gene: TRBD1; j_gene: TRBJ2-7; abundance: NA; v_gene: TRBV19; len: 14; CDR3nt: TGTGCCAGTAGTAAAACCGGGACAGCCTACGAGCAGTACTTC; CDR3aa: CASSKTGTAYEQYF
d_gene: TRBD1; j_gene: TRBJ2-7; abundance: NA; v_gene: TRBV5-6; len: 12; CDR3nt: TGTGCCAGCAGCTCGGACAGGCACGAGCAGTACTTC; CDR3aa: CASSSDRHEQYF
d_gene: TRBD1; j_gene: TRBJ2-3; abundance: NA; v_gene: TRBV19; len: 13; CDR3nt: TGTACTCGACAGGGCACAGGTCTAGATACGCAGTATTTT; CDR3aa: CTRQGTGLDTQYF
d_gene: NA; j_gene: TRBJ1-2; abundance: once; v_gene: TRBV9; len: 17; CDR3nt: TGTGCCAGCAGCGTAGATGGGGGCCCAGGGTCCCACTATGGCTACACCTTC; CDR3aa: CASSVDGGPGSHYGYTF
d_gene: NA; j_gene: TRBJ1-1; abundance: few; v_gene: TRBV30; len: 15; CDR3nt: TGTGCCTGGAGTGATGGGTCAGGCTCGAACACTGAAGCTTTCTTT; CDR3aa: CAWSDGSGSNTEAFF
d_gene: NA; j_gene: TRBJ1-2; abundance: once; v_gene: TRBV25-1; len: 15; CDR3nt: TGTGCCAGCAGTCCTATGGGATCGGGTTGGTATGGCTACACCTTC; CDR3aa: CASSPMGSGWYGYTF
d_gene: NA; j_gene: TRBJ1-2; abundance: NA; v_gene: TRBV18; len: 13; CDR3nt: TGTGCCAGCTGTCAGATCCCACTTGATGGCTACACCTTC; CDR3aa: CASCQIPLDGYTF
d_gene: TRBD1; j_gene: TRBJ2-7; abundance: NA; v_gene: TRBV28; len: 15; CDR3nt: TGTGCCAGCAGTGTCCCGGGACAGGGTATCTACGAGCAGTACTTC; CDR3aa: CASSVPGQGIYEQYF
d_gene: NA; j_gene: TRBJ1-1; abundance: NA; v_gene: TRBV6-1; len: 14; CDR3nt: TGTGCCAGCAGTATACAGGAGGCGAACACTGAAGCTTTCTTT; CDR3aa: CASSIQEANTEAFF
d_gene: NA; j_gene: TRBJ2-2; abundance: NA; v_gene: TRBV7-9; len: 13; CDR3nt: TGTGCCAGCAGCTTAGATGGGGCCGGGGAGCTGTTTTTT; CDR3aa: CASSLDGAGELFF
d_gene: NA; j_gene: TRBJ2-1; abundance: NA; v_gene: TRBV5-6; len: 15; CDR3nt: TGTGCCAGCAGCCACCGGGACGACAACCGCAATGAGCAGTTCTTC; CDR3aa: CASSHRDDNRNEQFF
d_gene: TRBD1; j_gene: TRBJ2-1; abundance: NA; v_gene: TRBV29-1; len: 17; CDR3nt: TGCAGCGTTGAGGTGGGAGTGGGGACAGGGTTATACAATGAGCAGTTCTTC; CDR3aa: CSVEVGVGTGLYNEQFF
d_gene: TRBD1; j_gene: TRBJ2-5; abundance: NA; v_gene: TRBV28; len: 14; CDR3nt: TGTGCCAGCAGTTCCACCGGGACAGGGGGGACCCAGTACTTC; CDR3aa: CASSSTGTGGTQYF
d_gene: TRBD1; j_gene: TRBJ1-4; abundance: few; v_gene: TRBV7-9; len: 15; CDR3nt: TGTGCCAGCAGCCCCCCGGGACAGGGGAATGAAAAACTGTTTTTT; CDR3aa: CASSPPGQGNEKLFF
d_gene: NA; j_gene: TRBJ1-1; abundance: few; v_gene: TRBV5-1; len: 15; CDR3nt: TGCGCCAGCAGCTTGAGACCAGACGTGAACACTGAAGCTTTCTTT; CDR3aa: CASSLRPDVNTEAFF
d_gene: NA; j_gene: TRBJ2-3; abundance: NA; v_gene: TRBV5-1; len: 14; CDR3nt: TGCGCCAGCAGCTTGGCCGGGAAGGGGACGCCGCAGTATTTT; CDR3aa: CASSLAGKGTPQYF
d_gene: NA; j_gene: TRBJ1-5; abundance: NA; v_gene: TRBV7-9; len: 14; CDR3nt: TGTGCCAGCAGCCAATGGGGGGACGGTCAGCCCCAGCATTTT; CDR3aa: CASSQWGDGQPQHF
d_gene: TRBD2; j_gene: TRBJ2-4; abundance: NA; v_gene: TRBV27; len: 20; CDR3nt: TGTGCCAGCAGTCTTAAGCTTCCTAGCGGGAGGGCCTGGGCCAAAAACATTCAGTACTTC; CDR3aa: CASSLKLPSGRAWAKNIQYF
d_gene: TRBD1; j_gene: TRBJ2-3; abundance: NA; v_gene: TRBV7-9; len: 15; CDR3nt: TGTGCCAGCAGTCCGGGACAGGCTCTCACAGATACGCAGTATTTT; CDR3aa: CASSPGQALTDTQYF
d_gene: NA; j_gene: TRBJ2-4; abundance: NA; v_gene: TRBV5-1; len: 14; CDR3nt: TGCGCCAGCAGCCACGACCTGGGAAGGAACATTCAGTACTTC; CDR3aa: CASSHDLGRNIQYF